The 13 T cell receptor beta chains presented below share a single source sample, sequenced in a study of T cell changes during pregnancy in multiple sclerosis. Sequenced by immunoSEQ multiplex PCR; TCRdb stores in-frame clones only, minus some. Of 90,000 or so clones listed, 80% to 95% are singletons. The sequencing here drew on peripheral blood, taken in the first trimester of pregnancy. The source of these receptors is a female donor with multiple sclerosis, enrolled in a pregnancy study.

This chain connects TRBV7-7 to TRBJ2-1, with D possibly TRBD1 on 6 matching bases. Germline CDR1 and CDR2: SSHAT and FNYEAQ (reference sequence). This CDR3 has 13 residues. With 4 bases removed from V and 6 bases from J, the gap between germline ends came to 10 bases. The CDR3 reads CASSSGHFNEQFF. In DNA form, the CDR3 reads TGTGCCAGCAGCTCGGGACACTTCAATGAGCAGTTCTTC.

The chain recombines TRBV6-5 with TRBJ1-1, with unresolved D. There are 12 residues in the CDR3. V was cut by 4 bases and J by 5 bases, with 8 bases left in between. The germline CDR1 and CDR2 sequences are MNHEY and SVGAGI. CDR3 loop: CASSSVMTEAFF. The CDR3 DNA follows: TGTGCCAGCAGTTCCGTTATGACTGAAGCTTTCTTT.

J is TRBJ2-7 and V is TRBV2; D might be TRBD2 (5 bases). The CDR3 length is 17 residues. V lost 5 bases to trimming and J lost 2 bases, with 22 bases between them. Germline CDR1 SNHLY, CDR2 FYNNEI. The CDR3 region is CASSTTSTFGDTYEQYF. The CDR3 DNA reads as TGTGCCAGCAGTACAACTAGTACCTTCGGGGATACCTACGAGCAGTACTTC.

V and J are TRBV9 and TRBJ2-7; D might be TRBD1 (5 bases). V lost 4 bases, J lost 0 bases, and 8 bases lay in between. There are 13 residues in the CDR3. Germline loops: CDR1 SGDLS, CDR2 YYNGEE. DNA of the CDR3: TGTGCCAGCAGCCCAGGGATCTCCTACGAGCAGTACTTC. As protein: CASSPGISYEQYF.

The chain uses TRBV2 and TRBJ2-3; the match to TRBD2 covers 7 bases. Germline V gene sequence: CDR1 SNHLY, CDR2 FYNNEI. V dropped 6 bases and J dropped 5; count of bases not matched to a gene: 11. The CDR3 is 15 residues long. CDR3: CASSPSGPVQDTQYF. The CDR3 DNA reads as TGTGCCAGCAGCCCTAGCGGCCCAGTTCAAGATACGCAGTATTTT.

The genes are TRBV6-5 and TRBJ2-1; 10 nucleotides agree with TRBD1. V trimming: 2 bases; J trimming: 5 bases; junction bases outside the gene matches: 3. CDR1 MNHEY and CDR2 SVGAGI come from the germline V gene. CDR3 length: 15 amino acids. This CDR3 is CASSYGTGDHNEQFF. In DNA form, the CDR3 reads TGTGCCAGCAGTTACGGGACAGGGGACCACAATGAGCAGTTCTTC.

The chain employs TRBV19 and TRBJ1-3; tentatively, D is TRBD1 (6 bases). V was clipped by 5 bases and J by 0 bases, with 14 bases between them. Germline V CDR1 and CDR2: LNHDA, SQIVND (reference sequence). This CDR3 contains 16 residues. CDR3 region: CASSAQHRVSGNTIYF. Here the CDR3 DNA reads TGTGCCAGTAGTGCACAGCACAGGGTCTCTGGAAACACCATATATTTT.

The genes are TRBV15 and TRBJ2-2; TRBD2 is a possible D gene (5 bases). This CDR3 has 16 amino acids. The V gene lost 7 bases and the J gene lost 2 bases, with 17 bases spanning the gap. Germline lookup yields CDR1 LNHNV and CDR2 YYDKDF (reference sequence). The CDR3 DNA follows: TGTGCCACCATCGGAGGTCCAGGAAGAAACACCGGGGAGCTGTTTTTT. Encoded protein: CATIGGPGRNTGELFF.

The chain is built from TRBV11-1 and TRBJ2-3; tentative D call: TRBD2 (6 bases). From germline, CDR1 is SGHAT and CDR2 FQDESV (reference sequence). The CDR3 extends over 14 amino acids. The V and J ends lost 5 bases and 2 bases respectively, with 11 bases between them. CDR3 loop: CASSLRDFTDTQYF. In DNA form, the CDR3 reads TGTGCCAGCAGCCTCCGGGACTTCACAGATACGCAGTATTTT.

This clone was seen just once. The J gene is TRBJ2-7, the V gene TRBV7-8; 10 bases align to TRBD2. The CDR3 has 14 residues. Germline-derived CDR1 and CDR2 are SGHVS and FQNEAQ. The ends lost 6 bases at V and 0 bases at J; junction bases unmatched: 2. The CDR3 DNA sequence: TGTGCCAGCAGTCAGCGGGAGGGCTCCTACGAGCAGTACTTC. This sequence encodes CASSQREGSYEQYF.

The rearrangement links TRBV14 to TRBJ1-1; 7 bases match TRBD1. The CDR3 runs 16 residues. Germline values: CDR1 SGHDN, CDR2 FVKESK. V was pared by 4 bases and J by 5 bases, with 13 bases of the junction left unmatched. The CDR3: CASSLLQGGRRTEAFF. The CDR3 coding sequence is TGTGCCAGCAGCCTGCTTCAGGGGGGTAGGCGTACTGAAGCTTTCTTT.

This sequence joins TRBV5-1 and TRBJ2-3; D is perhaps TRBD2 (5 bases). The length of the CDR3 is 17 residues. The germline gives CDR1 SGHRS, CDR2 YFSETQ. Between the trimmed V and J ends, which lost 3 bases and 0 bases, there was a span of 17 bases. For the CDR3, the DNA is TGCGCCAGCAGCTCGCACGCAAGCGGAACTAGCACAGATACGCAGTATTTT. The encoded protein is CASSSHASGTSTDTQYF.

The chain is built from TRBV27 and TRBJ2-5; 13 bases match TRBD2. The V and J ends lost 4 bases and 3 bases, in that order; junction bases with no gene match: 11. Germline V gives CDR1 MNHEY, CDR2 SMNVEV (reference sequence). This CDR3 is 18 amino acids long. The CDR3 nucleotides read TGTGCCAGCAGTTCGAGACGGACAGGACTAGCGGGAGAAGAGACCCAGTACTTC. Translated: CASSSRRTGLAGEETQYF.